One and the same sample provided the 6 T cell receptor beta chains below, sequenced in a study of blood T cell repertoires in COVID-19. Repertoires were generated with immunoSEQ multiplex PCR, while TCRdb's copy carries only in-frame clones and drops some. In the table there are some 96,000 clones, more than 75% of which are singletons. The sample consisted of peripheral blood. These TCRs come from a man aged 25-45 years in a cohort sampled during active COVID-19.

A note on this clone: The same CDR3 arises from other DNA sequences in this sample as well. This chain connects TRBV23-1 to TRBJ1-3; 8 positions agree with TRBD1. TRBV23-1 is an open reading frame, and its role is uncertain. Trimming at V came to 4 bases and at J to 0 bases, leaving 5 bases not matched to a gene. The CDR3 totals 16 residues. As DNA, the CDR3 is TGCGCCAGCAGTCGCCGGACAGGGAGCTCTGGAAACACCATATATTTT. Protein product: CASSRRTGSSGNTIYF.

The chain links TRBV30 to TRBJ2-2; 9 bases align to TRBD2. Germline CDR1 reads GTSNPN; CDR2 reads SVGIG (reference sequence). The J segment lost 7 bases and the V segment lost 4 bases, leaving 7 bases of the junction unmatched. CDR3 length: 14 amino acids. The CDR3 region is CAWTTPRGGGELFF. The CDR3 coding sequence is TGTGCCTGGACCACCCCGCGGGGGGGCGGGGAGCTGTTTTTT.

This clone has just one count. The CDR3 bases are TGTGCCAGCAGCTCTGGACAGGAGAGCTCCTATAATTCACCCCTCCACTTT. It is translated as CASSSGQESSYNSPLHF. The V gene is TRBV5-6, the J gene TRBJ1-6, with 7 bases fitting TRBD1. The V gene's germline CDR1 is SGHDT and CDR2 YYEEEE. The CDR3 consists of 17 residues. After removal of 3 bases from V and 0 bases from J, the junction contained 6 bases not matched to a gene. The entire variable domain, with the rest obtained from reference TRBV5-6 and TRBJ1-6, is as follows: DAGVTQSPTHLIKTRGQQVTLRCSPKSGHDTVSWYQQALGQGPQFIFQYYEEEERQRGNFPDRFSGHQFPNYSSELNVNALLLGDSALYLCASSSGQESSYNSPLHFGNGTRLTVT.

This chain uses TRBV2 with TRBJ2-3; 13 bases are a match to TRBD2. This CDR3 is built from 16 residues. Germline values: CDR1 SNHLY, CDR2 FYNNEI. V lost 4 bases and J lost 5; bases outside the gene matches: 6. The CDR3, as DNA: TGTGCCAGCAGTGGGGGACTAGCGGGGTCGGTAGATACGCAGTATTTT. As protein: CASSGGLAGSVDTQYF.

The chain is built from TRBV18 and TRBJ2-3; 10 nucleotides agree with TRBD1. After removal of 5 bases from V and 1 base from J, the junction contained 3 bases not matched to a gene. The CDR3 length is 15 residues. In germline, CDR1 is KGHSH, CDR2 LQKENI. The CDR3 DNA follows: TGTGCCAGCTCAAAAGGGACAGGGGGCACAGATACGCAGTATTTT. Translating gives CASSKGTGGTDTQYF.

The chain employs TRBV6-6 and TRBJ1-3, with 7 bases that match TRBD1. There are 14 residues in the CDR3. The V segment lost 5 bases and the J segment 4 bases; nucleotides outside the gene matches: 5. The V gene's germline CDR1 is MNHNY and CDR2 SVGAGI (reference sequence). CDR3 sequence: CASSQGVQGNTIYF. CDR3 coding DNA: TGTGCCAGCAGTCAGGGGGTTCAGGGAAACACCATATATTTT.